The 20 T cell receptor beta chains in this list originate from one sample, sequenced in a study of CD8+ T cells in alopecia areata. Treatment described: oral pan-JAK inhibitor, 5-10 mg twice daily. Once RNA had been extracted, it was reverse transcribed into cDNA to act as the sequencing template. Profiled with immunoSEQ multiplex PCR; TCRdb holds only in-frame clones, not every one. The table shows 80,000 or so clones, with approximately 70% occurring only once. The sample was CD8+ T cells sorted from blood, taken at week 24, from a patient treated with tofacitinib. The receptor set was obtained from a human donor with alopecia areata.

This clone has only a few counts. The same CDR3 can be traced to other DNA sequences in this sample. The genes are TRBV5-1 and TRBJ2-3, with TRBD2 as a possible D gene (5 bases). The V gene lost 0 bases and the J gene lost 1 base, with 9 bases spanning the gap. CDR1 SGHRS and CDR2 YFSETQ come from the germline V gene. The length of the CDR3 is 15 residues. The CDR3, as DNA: TGCGCCAGCAGCTTGGCGGGAAGGGGCACAGATACGCAGTATTTT. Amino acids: CASSLAGRGTDTQYF.

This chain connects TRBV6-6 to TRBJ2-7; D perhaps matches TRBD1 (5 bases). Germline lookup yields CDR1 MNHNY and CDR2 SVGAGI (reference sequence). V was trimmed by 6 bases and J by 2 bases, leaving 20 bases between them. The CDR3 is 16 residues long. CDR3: CASSPRFTGETYEQYF. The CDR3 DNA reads TGTGCCAGCAGCCCCAGGTTCACAGGTGAAACCTACGAGCAGTACTTC.

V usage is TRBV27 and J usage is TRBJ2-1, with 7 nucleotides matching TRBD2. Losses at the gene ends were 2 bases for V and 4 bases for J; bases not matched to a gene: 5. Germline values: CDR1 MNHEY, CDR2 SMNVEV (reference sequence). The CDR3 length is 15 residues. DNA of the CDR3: TGTGCCAGCAGTTTACAGGCTAGCGGATACAATGAGCAGTTCTTC. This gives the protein CASSLQASGYNEQFF.

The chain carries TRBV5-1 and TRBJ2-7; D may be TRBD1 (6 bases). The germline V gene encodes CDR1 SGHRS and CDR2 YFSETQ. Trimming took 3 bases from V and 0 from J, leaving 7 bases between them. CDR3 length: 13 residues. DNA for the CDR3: TGCGCCAGCAGCTGGGACACCTCCTACGAGCAGTACTTC. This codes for CASSWDTSYEQYF.

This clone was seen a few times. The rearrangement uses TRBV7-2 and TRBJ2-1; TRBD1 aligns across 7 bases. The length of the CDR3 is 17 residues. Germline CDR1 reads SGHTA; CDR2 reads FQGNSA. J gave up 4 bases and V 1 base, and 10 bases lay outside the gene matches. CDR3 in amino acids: CASSLESGTVAYNEQFF. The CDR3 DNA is TGTGCCAGCAGCTTAGAATCCGGGACAGTAGCTTACAATGAGCAGTTCTTC.

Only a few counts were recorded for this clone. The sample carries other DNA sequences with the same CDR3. The CDR3 DNA reads as TGTGCCAGCAGCCTGCACGAATACACCTACGAGCAGTACTTC. It codes for CASSLHEYTYEQYF. The rearrangement uses TRBV7-6 and TRBJ2-7; D not resolved. V dropped 5 bases and J dropped 2 bases, with 13 bases sitting between them. This CDR3 spans 14 amino acids. Germline CDR1 reads SGHVS; CDR2 reads FNYEAQ.

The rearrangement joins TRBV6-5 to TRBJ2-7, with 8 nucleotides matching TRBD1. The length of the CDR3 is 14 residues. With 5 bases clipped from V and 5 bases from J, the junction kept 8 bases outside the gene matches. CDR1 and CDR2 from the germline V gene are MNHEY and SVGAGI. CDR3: CASSPGQVNNEQYF. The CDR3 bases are TGTGCCAGCAGTCCGGGACAGGTTAACAACGAGCAGTACTTC.

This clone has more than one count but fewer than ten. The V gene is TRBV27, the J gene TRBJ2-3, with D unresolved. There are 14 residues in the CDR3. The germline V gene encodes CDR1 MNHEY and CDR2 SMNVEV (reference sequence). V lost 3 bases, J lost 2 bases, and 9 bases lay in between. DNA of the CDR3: TGTGCCAGCAGTTTGTTAGGTCTCACAGATACGCAGTATTTT. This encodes CASSLLGLTDTQYF.

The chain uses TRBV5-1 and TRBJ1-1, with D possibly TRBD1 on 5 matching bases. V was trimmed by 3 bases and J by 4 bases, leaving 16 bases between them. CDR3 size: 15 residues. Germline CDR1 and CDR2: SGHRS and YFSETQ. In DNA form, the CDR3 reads TGCGCCAGCAGCTCGGGGCAAGGGGATATCACTGAAGCTTTCTTT. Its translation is CASSSGQGDITEAFF.

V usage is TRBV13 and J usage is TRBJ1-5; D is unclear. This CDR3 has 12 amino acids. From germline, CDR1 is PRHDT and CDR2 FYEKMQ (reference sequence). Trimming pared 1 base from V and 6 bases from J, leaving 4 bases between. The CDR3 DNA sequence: TGTGCCAGCAGCTTAGAAGGTCAGCCCCAGCATTTT. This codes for CASSLEGQPQHF.

This CDR3 reads CASSGRDRNTGELFF. CDR3 coding DNA: TGCGCCAGCAGCGGCCGGGACAGGAACACCGGGGAGCTGTTTTTT. The chain recombines TRBV10-1 with TRBJ2-2, with 7 bases fitting TRBD1. Germline V gives CDR1 WNHNN, CDR2 SYGVQD (reference sequence). J gave up 1 base and V 6 bases, and 5 bases lay outside the gene matches. The CDR3 is 15 amino acids.

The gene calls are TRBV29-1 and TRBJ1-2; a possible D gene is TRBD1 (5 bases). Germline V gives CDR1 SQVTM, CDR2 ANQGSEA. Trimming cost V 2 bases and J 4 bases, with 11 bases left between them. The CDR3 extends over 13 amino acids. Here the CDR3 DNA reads TGCAGCGTTGAATCGGAGGGGCCCTATGGCTACACCTTC. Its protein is CSVESEGPYGYTF. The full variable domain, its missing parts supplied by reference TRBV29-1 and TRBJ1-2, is SAVISQKPSRDICQRGTSLTIQCQVDSQVTMMFWYRQQPGQSLTLIATANQGSEATYESGFVIDKFPISRPNLTFSTLTVSNMSPEDSSIYLCSVESEGPYGYTFGSGTRLTVV.

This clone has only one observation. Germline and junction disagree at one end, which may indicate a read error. In DNA form, the CDR3 reads TGTGCCAACAGTTTATCCGGCTGGACAGATGAAAAACTGTTTTTT. Protein product: CANSLSGWTDEKLFF. The rearrangement uses TRBV27 and TRBJ1-4; D might be TRBD1 (6 bases). The CDR3 has 15 residues. The germline gives CDR1 MNHEY, CDR2 SMNVEV (reference sequence).

The chain's CDR3 is CASSQSSIAGVSLALHF. CDR3 nucleotide sequence: TGCGCCAGCAGCCAATCTTCCATCGCCGGGGTCTCTTTGGCCCTCCACTTT. The chain carries TRBV4-3 and TRBJ1-6, with unresolved D. Germline CDR1 is LGHNA and CDR2 is YSLEER. The CDR3 is made up of 17 amino acids. V lost 2 bases to trimming and J lost 14 bases, with 25 bases between them.

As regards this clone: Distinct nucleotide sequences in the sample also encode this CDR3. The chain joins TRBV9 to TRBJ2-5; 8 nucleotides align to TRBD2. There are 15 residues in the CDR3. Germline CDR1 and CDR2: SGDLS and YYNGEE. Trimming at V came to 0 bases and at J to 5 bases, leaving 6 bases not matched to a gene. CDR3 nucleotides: TGTGCCAGCAGCGTAGAGGGGACTAGAGGCGAGACCCAGTACTTC. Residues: CASSVEGTRGETQYF.

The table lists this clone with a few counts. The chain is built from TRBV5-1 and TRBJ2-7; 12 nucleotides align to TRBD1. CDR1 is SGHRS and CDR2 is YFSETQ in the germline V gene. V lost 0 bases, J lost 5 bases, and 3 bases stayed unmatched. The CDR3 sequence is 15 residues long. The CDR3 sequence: CASSLEGQGAHEQYF. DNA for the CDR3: TGCGCCAGCAGCTTGGAGGGACAGGGGGCCCACGAGCAGTACTTC.

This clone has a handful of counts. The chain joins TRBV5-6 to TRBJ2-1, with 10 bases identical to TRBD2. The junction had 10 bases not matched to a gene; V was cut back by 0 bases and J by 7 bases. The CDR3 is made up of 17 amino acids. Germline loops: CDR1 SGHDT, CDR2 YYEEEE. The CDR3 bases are TGTGCCAGCAGCTTGGAGAAAAATCTAGCGGGAGTGAATGAGCAGTTCTTC. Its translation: CASSLEKNLAGVNEQFF.

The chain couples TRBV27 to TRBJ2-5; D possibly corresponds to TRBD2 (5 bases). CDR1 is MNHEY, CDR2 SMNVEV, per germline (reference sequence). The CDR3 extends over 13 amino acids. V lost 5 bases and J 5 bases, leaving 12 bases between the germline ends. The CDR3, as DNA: TGTGCCAGCAGTCCTCTAGAGCGGGAGACCCAGTACTTC. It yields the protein CASSPLERETQYF.

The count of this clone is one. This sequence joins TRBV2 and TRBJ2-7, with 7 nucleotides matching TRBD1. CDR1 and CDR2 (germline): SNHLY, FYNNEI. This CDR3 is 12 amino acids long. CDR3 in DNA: TGTGCTAGTGGGCAGGGGGCCTACGAGCAGTACTTC. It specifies CASGQGAYEQYF.

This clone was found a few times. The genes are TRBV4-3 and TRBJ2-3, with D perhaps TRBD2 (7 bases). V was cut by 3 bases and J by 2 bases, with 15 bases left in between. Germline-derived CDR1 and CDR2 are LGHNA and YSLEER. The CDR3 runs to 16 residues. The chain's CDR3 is CASSQSRGALTDTQYF. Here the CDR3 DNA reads TGCGCCAGCAGCCAGTCCCGGGGGGCCCTCACAGATACGCAGTATTTT.